These 20 T cell receptor beta chains came from one sample sequenced in a study of blood T cell repertoires in COVID-19. TCRdb's copy holds only in-frame clones and misses some; the assay was immunoSEQ multiplex PCR. This table has 200,000 to 300,000 clones, approximately 83% appearing once. The specimen was PBMCs or T cells enriched from blood (not recorded which). Source of these receptors: a woman between 40 and 50 years old with acute COVID-19.

The chain joins TRBV6-1 to TRBJ2-1, with 7 bases lining up with TRBD1. The CDR3 loop spans 16 amino acids. V lost 4 bases, J lost 5 bases, and 11 bases stayed unmatched. Germline CDR1 and CDR2: MNHNS and SASEGT. This CDR3 reads CASSGSDRLWDNEQFF. CDR3 DNA sequence: TGTGCCAGCAGTGGTTCGGACAGGCTTTGGGACAATGAGCAGTTCTTC.

The rearrangement joins TRBV7-9 to TRBJ2-1; D is perhaps TRBD1 (6 bases). The CDR3 has 16 residues. V lost 1 base to trimming and J lost 4 bases, with 14 bases between them. Germline assignment: CDR1 SEHNR and CDR2 FQNEAQ (reference sequence). The CDR3 sequence is CASSLVGQSKYNEQFF. CDR3 sequence (DNA): TGTGCCAGCAGCTTAGTTGGACAGTCTAAATACAATGAGCAGTTCTTC.

The rearrangement joins TRBV21-1 to TRBJ1-3; the DNA was not compared with TRBD1, the D call given in the table. TRBV21-1 is described as a pseudogene. The CDR3 runs 16 residues. The CDR3 sequence is CASSKRTVNSGNTIYF. DNA of the CDR3: TGTGCCAGCAGCAAAAGGACAGTCAACTCTGGAAACACCATATATTTT.

The chain employs TRBV7-9 and TRBJ2-2; TRBD2 is a possible D gene (5 bases). CDR3 length: 16 amino acids. With 5 bases removed from V and 2 bases from J, the gap between germline ends came to 15 bases. The germline gives CDR1 SEHNR, CDR2 FQNEAQ (reference sequence). CDR3: CASSRLGLNNTGELFF. CDR3 nucleotides: TGTGCCAGCAGCCGACTCGGACTTAATAACACCGGGGAGCTGTTTTTT.

The chain uses TRBV30 and TRBJ2-1; 10 nucleotides align to TRBD2. This CDR3 has 16 residues. The germline gives CDR1 GTSNPN, CDR2 SVGIG (reference sequence). Germline trimming cut 5 bases from V and 8 bases from J; bases unmatched to any gene: 15. This CDR3 reads CAWAHNLAGVGHEQFF. The CDR3 DNA reads as TGTGCCTGGGCCCACAACCTAGCGGGAGTTGGGCATGAGCAGTTCTTC.

This clone was seen repeatedly, ten times or more. J is TRBJ1-1 and V is TRBV27; no reliable D call. From germline, CDR1 is MNHEY and CDR2 SMNVEV (reference sequence). CDR3 length: 14 residues. Trimming left V 6 bases short and J 7 bases short, with 18 bases between. The CDR3 protein is CASSPLGVPLEAFF. Written as DNA, the CDR3 is TGTGCCAGCAGCCCCCTAGGCGTCCCCCTTGAAGCTTTCTTT.

The chain couples TRBV6-1 to TRBJ2-7, with 8 bases matching TRBD2. V was clipped by 1 base and J by 2 bases; unmatched bases: 7. Germline V lookup: CDR1 MNHNS, CDR2 SASEGT. The CDR3 sequence is 16 residues long. The DNA of the CDR3 is TGTGCCAGCAGTGAAGGGCCTAGCGGGCTCGCCTACGAGCAGTACTTC. This encodes CASSEGPSGLAYEQYF.

The CDR3 region has the DNA TGTGCCAGCAGTGCTATCCGACTAGCGGATTCCTACGAGCAGTACTTC. Residues: CASSAIRLADSYEQYF. This sequence joins TRBV5-6 and TRBJ2-7, with TRBD2 matching over 9 bases. The CDR3 has 16 residues. Looked up from germline, CDR1 is SGHDT and CDR2 is YYEEEE. Trimming removed 5 bases from V and 1 base from J; junction bases left unmatched: 10.

This chain uses TRBV4-1 with TRBJ2-7, with 7 positions matching TRBD1. V dropped 2 bases and J dropped 2; count of bases not matched to a gene: 15. The CDR3 loop spans 18 amino acids. Germline CDR1 is MGHRA and CDR2 is YSYEKL. The CDR3 here is CASSQNEQGNLRTYEQYF. The CDR3 nucleotides are TGCGCCAGCAGCCAAAATGAACAGGGGAATTTGAGGACCTACGAGCAGTACTTC.

The gene calls are TRBV30 and TRBJ2-7; 7 bases are a match to TRBD2. J lost 3 bases, V lost 0 bases, and 8 bases had no gene match. The CDR3 is 15 residues long. Germline CDR1 is GTSNPN and CDR2 is SVGIG (reference sequence). The chain's CDR3 is CAWSVQFSGYYEQYF. The CDR3 DNA follows: TGTGCCTGGAGTGTACAGTTTAGCGGGTACTACGAGCAGTACTTC.

This sequence joins TRBV2 and TRBJ2-5; D possibly corresponds to TRBD1 (5 bases). Trimming pared 0 bases from V and 7 bases from J, leaving 6 bases between. The CDR3 covers 12 residues. The germline gives CDR1 SNHLY, CDR2 FYNNEI. The CDR3 spells CASSEARGTQYF. The DNA for the CDR3 is TGTGCCAGCAGTGAAGCAAGGGGGACCCAGTACTTC.

The chain combines TRBV27 with TRBJ2-2, with D possibly matching TRBD1 (6 bases). With 3 bases removed from V and 4 bases from J, the gap between germline ends came to 15 bases. This CDR3 comprises 16 residues. Germline V lookup: CDR1 MNHEY, CDR2 SMNVEV (reference sequence). This chain's CDR3 is CASSFLLTGLTGELFF. CDR3 in DNA: TGTGCCAGCAGTTTCCTCTTGACAGGCCTCACCGGGGAGCTGTTTTTT.

This rearrangement joins TRBV7-3 to TRBJ2-1; no clear D gene. This CDR3 has 14 residues. Germline values: CDR1 SGHTA, CDR2 FQGTGA. V gave up 4 bases and J gave up 0 bases, with 7 bases separating them. CDR3 amino acids: CASSYTSSYNEQFF. In nucleotides, the CDR3 is TGTGCCAGCAGCTACACCAGCTCCTACAATGAGCAGTTCTTC.

The genes are TRBV15 and TRBJ1-1, with D possibly being TRBD1 (6 bases). This CDR3 spans 16 amino acids. Germline CDR1 is LNHNV and CDR2 is YYDKDF (reference sequence). Trimming removed 1 base at V and 4 bases at J, with 16 bases between. In DNA form, the CDR3 reads TGTGCCACCAGCAGAGGGGGGCGTCAGTGGGGCACTGAAGCTTTCTTT. It specifies CATSRGGRQWGTEAFF. The complete variable domain, with remaining parts taken from reference TRBV15 and TRBJ1-1, reads DAMVIQNPRYQVTQFGKPVTLSCSQTLNHNVMYWYQQKSSQAPKLLFHYYDKDFNNEADTPDNFQSRRPNTSFCFLDIRSPGLGDTAMYLCATSRGGRQWGTEAFFGQGTRLTVV.

This clone was observed once. This chain joins TRBV29-1 and TRBJ1-2; D unclear. CDR1 is SQVTM and CDR2 is ANQGSEA in the germline V gene. The CDR3 loop spans 12 amino acids. Trimming removed 1 base at V and 0 bases at J, with 3 bases between. This CDR3 is CSVEGPNYGYTF. The CDR3 DNA reads TGCAGCGTTGAAGGGCCTAACTATGGCTACACCTTC.

The genes are TRBV4-1 and TRBJ2-5; 10 bases align to TRBD2. The germline gives CDR1 MGHRA, CDR2 YSYEKL. The CDR3 is 18 residues long. V was clipped by 1 base and J by 2 bases; unmatched bases: 10. This CDR3 is CASSQGLSSGGRQETQYF. Written as DNA, the CDR3 is TGCGCCAGCAGCCAAGGGCTTTCTAGCGGGGGTAGACAAGAGACCCAGTACTTC.

The genes are TRBV6-5 and TRBJ2-7; 7 bases match TRBD2. The CDR3 consists of 13 residues. Trimming took 6 bases from V and 4 from J; bases not matched to a gene: 6. The germline gives CDR1 MNHEY, CDR2 SVGAGI. This chain's CDR3 is CASSQAGRYEQYF. CDR3 in DNA: TGTGCCAGCAGCCAAGCCGGGAGGTACGAGCAGTACTTC.

The rearrangement uses TRBV4-1 and TRBJ1-4; TRBD1 matches at 8 bases. Germline CDR1 and CDR2: MGHRA and YSYEKL. The CDR3 is 17 amino acids. Trimming cost V 3 bases and J 5 bases; bases outside gene matches: 11. CDR3 nucleotides: TGCGCCAGCAGCCAGGGACAACGACAGGGGAGGAATGAAAAACTGTTTTTT. Translation: CASSQGQRQGRNEKLFF.

The rearrangement uses TRBV6-1 and TRBJ2-1; TRBD2 aligns across 8 bases. CDR1 is MNHNS, CDR2 SASEGT, per germline. V lost 3 bases and J lost 10; bases outside the gene matches: 14. The CDR3 consists of 16 residues. The DNA of the CDR3 is TGTGCCAGCAGTGAGGCCGGGACTAGGGTTTTCAGGGAGCAGTTCTTC. Its protein product is CASSEAGTRVFREQFF.

The rearrangement links TRBV7-9 to TRBJ1-2; maybe TRBD1 (6 bases). The CDR3 is 16 residues long. V was shortened by 3 bases and J by 1 base, with 15 bases between the two germline ends. Germline V lookup: CDR1 SEHNR, CDR2 FQNEAQ (reference sequence). CDR3 residues: CASSFPADSGNYGYTF. The CDR3 DNA is TGTGCCAGCAGCTTTCCAGCGGACAGTGGTAACTATGGCTACACCTTC.